The clone carrying this T cell receptor (beta chain) occurred many times. These data are taken from a study of neurological immune-mediated disorders. 5'RACE employing 10-nucleotide random UMIs yielded the cDNA. Whenever a sequencing run was performed, it yielded over 180 million TCR-beta sequences from 15-18 subjects. Via MiXCR, TCRdb re-called the 5' RACE reads, giving one row per CDR3 protein. Of 20,000 to 25,000 distinct CDR3 sequences in the sample, over 5.5% are singletons; the top ten hold approximately 4.3%. Trimming cost V 7 bases and J 5 bases; bases outside gene matches: 12. This CDR3 region has 15 residues. Germline V gene data show CDR1 as MNHEY and CDR2 as SMNVEV (reference sequence). The unsorted libraries had their origin in 2 million PBMCs stored at -80 C.

The genes are TRBV27 and TRBJ2-5; 8 bases agree with TRBD1. The specimen sequenced was PBMCs. The sequence derives from a woman aged 40-49 years in good health. Here the CDR3 reads CASKEQGGPGETQYF. The CDR3 nucleotides read TGTGCCAGCAAAGAACAGGGGGGCCCAGGGGAGACCCAGTACTTC.